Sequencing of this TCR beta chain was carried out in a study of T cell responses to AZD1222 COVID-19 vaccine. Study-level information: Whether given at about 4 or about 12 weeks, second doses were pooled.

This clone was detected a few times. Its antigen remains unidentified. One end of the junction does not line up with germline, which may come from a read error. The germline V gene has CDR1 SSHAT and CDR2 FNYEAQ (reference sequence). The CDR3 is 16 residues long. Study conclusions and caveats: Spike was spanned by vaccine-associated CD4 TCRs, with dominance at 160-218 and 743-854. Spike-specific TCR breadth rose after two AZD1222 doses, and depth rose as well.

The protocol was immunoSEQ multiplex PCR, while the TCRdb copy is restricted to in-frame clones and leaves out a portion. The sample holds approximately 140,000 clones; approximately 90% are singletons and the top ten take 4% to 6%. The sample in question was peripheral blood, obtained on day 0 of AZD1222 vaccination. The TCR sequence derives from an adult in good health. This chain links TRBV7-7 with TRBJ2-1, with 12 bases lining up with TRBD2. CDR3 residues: CASSPQLAGGSNEQFF. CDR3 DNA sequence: TGTGCTAGCAGCCCGCAACTAGCGGGGGGTTCGAATGAGCAGTTCTTC.